This TCR beta chain was sequenced during a study of blood T cell repertoires in COVID-19. Study at large: The origin of the acute and convalescent COVID-19 samples was the United States, Italy and Spain. T cells, B-cell-depleted T cells, or PBMCs provided the cDNA or gDNA that served as material.

Trimming removed 3 bases from V and 5 bases from J; junction bases left unmatched: 0. The CDR3 is made up of 13 amino acids. The V gene's germline CDR1 is SGHNT and CDR2 YENEEA. Source study methods: Amplification of reference gene primers provided the estimated nucleated cell counts. Measured with immunoSEQ multiplex PCR; TCRdb has only the in-frame clones, and not every one. That table supplies the V and J calls and clone size; D and trimming were determined from the DNA. The sample lists about 120,000 clones, roughly 85% seen once, with about 2.2% in the top ten. This receptor was obtained from a young man with acute or convalescent COVID-19. The specimen was peripheral blood. The genes are TRBV11-3 and TRBJ2-5; the match to TRBD2 covers 10 bases. The CDR3 DNA reads TGTGCCAGCAGCTTGACTAGCGGGGAGACCCAGTACTTC. This sequence encodes CASSLTSGETQYF.